This T cell receptor beta chain was profiled in a study of blood T cell repertoires in COVID-19. Study summary: The analysed material was cDNA or gDNA that came from T cells, B-cell-depleted T cells, or PBMCs.

Original data processing: By means of reference gene primer amplification, nucleated cell counts were estimated. Profiled with immunoSEQ multiplex PCR; TCRdb holds only in-frame clones, not every one. V, J and clone size were drawn from that table, and D and trimming were deduced from the DNA. The sample shows around 150,000 clones, roughly 80% of them seen only once. Germline V gene data show CDR1 as LNHDA and CDR2 as SQIVND (reference sequence). This CDR3 comprises 14 residues. Trimming pared 7 bases from V and 0 bases from J, leaving 12 bases between. The sequence came from a man aged 60-69 years who had recovered from COVID-19. The rearrangement links TRBV19 to TRBJ1-2; possible D gene TRBD1, 6 bases. The material sequenced was peripheral blood. This chain's CDR3 is CASKTGKTNYGYTF. The CDR3 coding sequence is TGTGCCAGTAAAACAGGGAAGACTAACTATGGCTACACCTTC.